A single sample gave rise to the 29 T cell receptor beta chains below, sequenced in a study of blood T cell repertoires in COVID-19. Repertoires were generated with immunoSEQ multiplex PCR, while TCRdb's copy carries only in-frame clones and drops some. The sample lists over 60,000 clones, 82% occurring once. Input material: peripheral blood. Source of these receptors: a human donor in a cohort sampled during active COVID-19.

V is TRBV7-3 and J is TRBJ1-2; no reliable D call. Trimming shortened V by 5 bases and J by 7 bases, and 14 bases separated the two germline ends. In germline, CDR1 is SGHTA, CDR2 FQGTGA. This CDR3 is built from 13 residues. CDR3 nucleotides: TGTGCCAGCAGCCCTAATCCTGAGTCTGGCTACACCTTC. Translating it yields CASSPNPESGYTF.

A few counts support this clone. V usage is TRBV7-9 and J usage is TRBJ2-1, with no clear D. CDR1 is SEHNR, CDR2 FQNEAQ, per germline (reference sequence). Trimming took 1 base from V and 8 from J, leaving 6 bases between them. The CDR3 is made up of 12 amino acids. This chain's CDR3 is CASSLDTDEQFF. As DNA, the CDR3 is TGTGCCAGCAGCTTAGATACGGATGAGCAGTTCTTC.

The CDR3 coding sequence is TGTGCCAGCAGCTTGGCTGCGGGGGCCCTCTACAATGAGCAGTTCTTC. Its translation is CASSLAAGALYNEQFF. The chain carries TRBV5-4 and TRBJ2-1, with D tentatively TRBD2 (7 bases). CDR1 SGHNT and CDR2 YYREEE come from the germline V gene (reference sequence). Trimming stripped 0 bases from V and 3 bases from J, with 13 bases between. The length of the CDR3 is 16 residues.

This clone was seen once. CDR3 in amino acids: CASYILAGANVLTF. The CDR3 nucleotides read TGTGCCAGCTATATCCTCGCTGGGGCCAACGTCCTGACTTTC. The gene calls are TRBV7-9 and TRBJ2-6; D unresolved. Trimming took off 8 bases at V and 2 bases at J, with 10 bases between the two ends. Germline V lookup: CDR1 SEHNR, CDR2 FQNEAQ (reference sequence). This CDR3 is 14 amino acids long.

J is TRBJ2-7 and V is TRBV11-2; 9 bases match TRBD1. The CDR3 runs 17 residues. Trimming removed 4 bases from V and 0 bases from J; junction bases left unmatched: 10. The germline V gene encodes CDR1 SGHAT and CDR2 FQNNGV. In nucleotides, the CDR3 is TGTGCCAGCAGCTCCCTTCCTACAGGGGGCCTCTCCTACGAGCAGTACTTC. Encoded protein: CASSSLPTGGLSYEQYF.

This chain's CDR3 is CASSIWGVGQPQHF. The CDR3 nucleotides are TGTGCCAGTAGTATATGGGGGGTAGGTCAGCCCCAGCATTTT. This sequence joins TRBV19 and TRBJ1-5; D possibly corresponds to TRBD1 (5 bases). The CDR3 covers 14 residues. Germline V gives CDR1 LNHDA, CDR2 SQIVND (reference sequence). The V and J ends lost 2 bases and 6 bases respectively, with 11 bases between them. The whole variable domain, filled in from reference TRBV19 and TRBJ1-5, reads DGGITQSPKYLFRKEGQNVTLSCEQNLNHDAMYWYRQDPGQGLRLIYYSQIVNDFQKGDIAEGYSVSREKKESFPLTVTSAQKNPTAFYLCASSIWGVGQPQHFGDGTRLSIL.

The chain uses TRBV2 and TRBJ2-1; 10 nucleotides line up with TRBD2. CDR1 and CDR2 from the germline V gene are SNHLY and FYNNEI. V shed 3 bases, J shed 9 bases, and the junction held 11 bases outside the gene matches. CDR3 length: 16 amino acids. This CDR3 is CASSDRVSGGASEQFF. The CDR3 nucleotides are TGTGCCAGCAGTGACCGTGTAAGCGGGGGGGCCAGTGAGCAGTTCTTC.

The chain links TRBV18 to TRBJ1-1, with no clear D. In germline, CDR1 is KGHSH, CDR2 LQKENI. Trimming left V 2 bases short and J 1 base short, with 11 bases between. The CDR3 extends over 15 amino acids. The CDR3 sequence: CASSPSQHPNTEAFF. In DNA form, the CDR3 reads TGTGCCAGCTCACCATCTCAACATCCGAACACTGAAGCTTTCTTT.

The chain employs TRBV11-2 and TRBJ2-7; D might be TRBD1 (6 bases). The germline V gene encodes CDR1 SGHAT and CDR2 FQNNGV. Between the trimmed V and J ends, which lost 3 bases and 3 bases, there was a span of 12 bases. The CDR3 totals 14 residues. CDR3 region: CASSLTIRGYEQYF. CDR3 DNA: TGTGCCAGCAGCTTGACAATCAGGGGCTACGAGCAGTACTTC.

The chain links TRBV7-3 to TRBJ1-1; the D gene is possibly TRBD1 (5 bases). Germline values: CDR1 SGHTA, CDR2 FQGTGA. The V end was cut by 2 bases, the J end by 5 bases, with 9 bases between. The CDR3 totals 13 residues. CDR3 in DNA: TGTGCCAGCAGCTTACGGCGACAGACTGAAGCTTTCTTT. Translated: CASSLRRQTEAFF.

The V and J genes are TRBV9 and TRBJ2-5, with 11 bases that match TRBD2. The germline gives CDR1 SGDLS, CDR2 YYNGEE. The CDR3 length is 18 residues. J gave up 0 bases and V 0 bases, and 7 bases lay outside the gene matches. The CDR3 is CASSVGTSGGLYQETQYF. DNA of the CDR3: TGTGCCAGCAGCGTAGGTACTAGCGGGGGCTTGTACCAAGAGACCCAGTACTTC.

CDR3 sequence: CASSQERGNYGYTF. In DNA, the CDR3 is TGTGCCAGCAGCCAAGAACGGGGTAACTATGGCTACACCTTC. The chain has TRBV4-2 and TRBJ1-2; D is unresolved. The CDR3 contains 14 residues. From germline, CDR1 is LGHNA and CDR2 YNFKEQ. V was shortened by 0 bases and J by 1 base, with 6 bases between the two germline ends.

This sequence joins TRBV7-9 and TRBJ2-7, with 12 bases matching TRBD2. J was trimmed by 5 bases and V by 5 bases; bases with no gene match: 7. The germline V gene encodes CDR1 SEHNR and CDR2 FQNEAQ (reference sequence). There are 15 residues in the CDR3. Here the CDR3 reads CASSPSTSGGHEQYF. The DNA of the CDR3 is TGTGCCAGCAGCCCCTCGACTAGCGGGGGCCACGAGCAGTACTTC.

On this clone itself: The same CDR3 also results from other DNA sequences found in this sample. This sequence joins TRBV5-1 and TRBJ2-5; D not certain. Per the germline V gene, CDR1 is SGHRS and CDR2 is YFSETQ. Deletions cut 0 bases from V and 4 bases from J, with 10 bases between. This CDR3 comprises 14 residues. In DNA, the CDR3 is TGCGCCAGCAGCTTGGCAGGCAGGCCAGAGACCCAGTACTTC. Protein product: CASSLAGRPETQYF.

CDR3 DNA: TGCAGCGTTGAGGACAGAAACTATGGCTACACCTTC. Its protein is CSVEDRNYGYTF. This chain joins TRBV29-1 and TRBJ1-2; D may be TRBD1 (6 bases). The germline V and J ends were trimmed by 3 bases and 2 bases, with 7 bases remaining between them. The CDR3 length is 12 residues. Germline CDR1 reads SQVTM; CDR2 reads ANQGSEA.

This chain uses TRBV7-9 with TRBJ2-7; perhaps TRBD2 as D (5 bases). From germline, CDR1 is SEHNR and CDR2 FQNEAQ (reference sequence). The CDR3 runs to 13 residues. The V end lost 2 bases, the J end lost 5 bases, and 10 bases lay between the germline ends. The CDR3 DNA sequence: TGTGCCAGCAGCTTAAGTTCGGGGAACGAGCAGTACTTC. Translated: CASSLSSGNEQYF.

The chain carries TRBV30 and TRBJ1-2; 9 nucleotides line up with TRBD1. V lost 2 bases to trimming and J lost 3 bases; unmatched junction nucleotides: 7. Germline CDR1 GTSNPN, CDR2 SVGIG (reference sequence). The CDR3 length is 15 residues. The CDR3 protein is CAWSHRDRVHYGYTF. CDR3 coding DNA: TGTGCCTGGAGTCACCGGGACAGGGTGCACTATGGCTACACCTTC. Supplemented by reference TRBV30 and TRBJ1-2, the full variable domain reads SQTIHQWPATLVQPVGSPLSLECTVEGTSNPNLYWYRQAAGRGLQLLFYSVGIGQISSEVPQNLSASRPQDRQFILSSKKLLLSDSGFYLCAWSHRDRVHYGYTFGSGTRLTVV.

V usage is TRBV11-2 and J usage is TRBJ2-7, with TRBD1 as a possible D gene (5 bases). Germline-derived CDR1 and CDR2 are SGHAT and FQNNGV. The CDR3 spans 13 residues. The V end lost 5 bases, the J end lost 2 bases, and 10 bases lay between the germline ends. The CDR3 DNA sequence: TGTGCCAGCAGCCGCGGACAAACCTACGAGCAGTACTTC. Amino acid sequence: CASSRGQTYEQYF.

The rearrangement uses TRBV3-1 (or the pseudogene TRBV3-2) and TRBJ1-4; D ambiguous. V lost 4 bases to trimming and J lost 0 bases, with 6 bases between them. This CDR3 contains 14 residues. CDR1 is LGHDT and CDR2 is YNNKEL in the germline V gene (reference sequence). CDR3 DNA sequence: TGTGCCAGCAGCCCCATTGCAACTAATGAAAAACTGTTTTTT. Translation: CASSPIATNEKLFF.

J is TRBJ1-2 and V is TRBV19, with a weak D call TRBD1 (6 bases). The CDR3 contains 13 residues. CDR1 is LNHDA and CDR2 is SQIVND in the germline V gene (reference sequence). V was pared by 2 bases and J by 4 bases, with 8 bases between. CDR3 DNA sequence: TGTGCCAGTAGTATAAGGACAGCCTATGGCTACACCTTC. Translation: CASSIRTAYGYTF.

The chain is built from TRBV27 and TRBJ2-1; tentative D call: TRBD1 (5 bases). With 4 bases removed from V and 4 bases from J, the gap between germline ends came to 11 bases. This CDR3 has 14 residues. Germline CDR1 is MNHEY and CDR2 is SMNVEV (reference sequence). CDR3 sequence reads: CASSSATAYNEQFF. The CDR3 DNA sequence: TGTGCCAGCAGTTCTGCGACAGCGTACAATGAGCAGTTCTTC.

The chain is built from TRBV25-1 and TRBJ2-1; a weak D match, TRBD1 (5 bases). Trimming stripped 3 bases from V and 5 bases from J, with 11 bases between. This CDR3 is built from 14 residues. CDR1 MGHDK and CDR2 SYGVNS come from the germline V gene. CDR3 nucleotides: TGTGCCAGCAGTGACCCGGACACTAACAATGAGCAGTTCTTC. Residues: CASSDPDTNNEQFF.

CDR3 sequence (DNA): TGCGCCAGCAGCTTGGGTGGACTCCCTCCGGGGGAGCAGTACTTC. Translating it yields CASSLGGLPPGEQYF. V and J are TRBV5-1 and TRBJ2-7; D is possibly TRBD2 (5 bases). Germline CDR1 SGHRS, CDR2 YFSETQ. V lost 0 bases to trimming and J lost 7 bases, with 17 bases between them. The CDR3 consists of 15 residues.

This rearrangement joins TRBV30 to TRBJ1-1; D is undetermined. V was pared by 0 bases and J by 6 bases, with 14 bases between. This CDR3 comprises 14 residues. CDR1 and CDR2 from the germline V gene are GTSNPN and SVGIG (reference sequence). Here the CDR3 DNA reads TGTGCCTGGAGTGTCAACAGCGGGGTTCCTGAAGCTTTCTTT. This codes for CAWSVNSGVPEAFF.

This sequence joins TRBV14 and TRBJ2-4, with a tentative D call TRBD1 (5 bases). This CDR3 spans 13 amino acids. Germline V gives CDR1 SGHDN, CDR2 FVKESK. V lost 3 bases and J lost 6, with 9 bases in between. CDR3 DNA sequence: TGTGCCAGCAGCCAGAAAACAGGAAACATTCAGTACTTC. Amino acids: CASSQKTGNIQYF.

The V call is TRBV18, the J call TRBJ1-5; 8 nucleotides match TRBD1. Germline CDR1 reads KGHSH; CDR2 reads LQKENI. There are 16 residues in the CDR3. The V gene end was trimmed by 4 bases and the J gene end by 6 bases; junction bases not matched to a gene: 11. Here the CDR3 DNA reads TGTGCCAGCTCACAGGACAGGGTCGGTTACAGTCAGCCCCAGCATTTT. Its protein is CASSQDRVGYSQPQHF.

The table lists this clone with a count of one. The rearrangement links TRBV3-1 (or the pseudogene TRBV3-2) to TRBJ2-3; D uncertain. The CDR3 covers 16 residues. Germline V gene lookup returns CDR1 LGHDT and CDR2 YNNKEL (reference sequence). V lost 4 bases and J 6 bases, leaving 20 bases between the germline ends. CDR3 sequence: CASSPTPLTPSDTQYF. DNA of the CDR3: TGTGCCAGCAGCCCCACCCCCTTAACACCAAGTGATACGCAGTATTTT.

The chain is built from TRBV30 and TRBJ1-5, with D possibly being TRBD1 (6 bases). Germline V gene sequence: CDR1 GTSNPN, CDR2 SVGIG (reference sequence). Deletions cut 2 bases from V and 6 bases from J, with 14 bases between. The CDR3 covers 14 residues. The CDR3 nucleotides read TGTGCCTGGAGTCCCCAGGGGCTCGGTCAGCCCCAGCATTTT. This codes for CAWSPQGLGQPQHF.

The V gene is TRBV10-1, the J gene TRBJ2-3; possibly TRBD2 for D (6 bases). Germline CDR1 and CDR2: WNHNN and SYGVQD (reference sequence). Trimming pared 0 bases from V and 0 bases from J, leaving 7 bases between. This CDR3 has 15 residues. The CDR3 sequence is CASSESGGSTDTQYF. CDR3 coding DNA: TGCGCCAGCAGTGAGTCCGGGGGAAGCACAGATACGCAGTATTTT.